The entry below describes one T cell receptor beta chain. Germline values: CDR1 MNHEY, CDR2 SVGAGI. CDR3 size: 14 residues. V lost 6 bases to trimming and J lost 5 bases; unmatched junction nucleotides: 6. Original methodology: Reference gene primer amplification in the assay estimated nucleated cell counts. TCRdb's copy holds only in-frame clones and misses some; the assay was immunoSEQ multiplex PCR. Clone size and the V and J calls come from that table; the DNA yielded D and trimming. The data show about 100,000 clones, about 80% seen once. The entry originates in a study of blood T cell repertoires in COVID-19. Turning to the study itself: Acute and convalescent COVID-19 samples came from the United States, Italy and Spain. Sources were T cells, B-cell-depleted T cells, or PBMCs; the material itself was cDNA or gDNA.

Sequenced: peripheral blood. The receptor was derived from a woman aged 70-85 years with acute or convalescent COVID-19. The J gene is TRBJ2-5, the V gene TRBV6-5; 10 nucleotides match TRBD2. The CDR3, as DNA: TGTGCCAGCAGCACAGCGGGGGGGCGGGAGACCCAGTACTTC. Translation: CASSTAGGRETQYF.